This is a list of T cell receptor beta chains from one sample in a study of blood T cell repertoires in COVID-19. Clones were sequenced by immunoSEQ multiplex PCR, and TCRdb holds only the in-frame ones, with some missing. This repertoire shows about 320,000 clones, about 85% found once; its top ten account for 5.5% to 6%. The sequenced sample was PBMCs or T cells enriched from blood (not recorded which). Source of these receptors: a woman in her 30s who had recovered from COVID-19. CDR3s include the opening cysteine and the closing phenylalanine or tryptophan. Each record gives: D gene, V gene, J gene, CDR3 protein, CDR3 DNA. A D gene is named only where the DNA matches it firmly.

.,TRBV3-1/TRBV3-2,TRBJ1-5,CASSGLAGGRGQPQHF,TGTGCCAGCAGCGGTCTAGCGGGAGGGCGAGGTCAGCCCCAGCATTTT
.,TRBV5-6,TRBJ1-6,CASSLNSLPGSPLHF,TGTGCCAGCAGCTTGAACAGCCTTCCCGGTTCACCCCTCCACTTT
TRBD1,TRBV19,TRBJ1-6,CASSIQGVSSPLHF,TGTGCCAGTAGTATACAGGGGGTTAGTTCACCCCTCCACTTT
.,TRBV6-5,TRBJ2-7,CASRDIAYEQYF,TGTGCCAGCCGGGACATCGCCTACGAGCAGTACTTC
TRBD2,TRBV29-1,TRBJ2-3,CSVWGGGADTQYF,TGCAGCGTCTGGGGGGGAGGGGCAGATACGCAGTATTTT
.,TRBV3-1/TRBV3-2,TRBJ1-1,CASSKQGNTEAFF,TGTGCCAGCAGCAAACAGGGGAACACTGAAGCTTTCTTT
TRBD1,TRBV5-1,TRBJ2-1,CASSPGQTFNEQFF,TGCGCCAGCAGCCCGGGACAGACTTTCAATGAGCAGTTCTTC
TRBD1,TRBV20-1,TRBJ1-5,CSASTGGSVQPQHF,TGCAGTGCTAGTACAGGGGGCTCGGTTCAGCCCCAGCATTTT
.,TRBV20-1,TRBJ1-1,CSARDGPGGFF,TGCAGTGCTAGAGATGGGCCAGGAGGTTTCTTT
.,TRBV4-3,TRBJ2-1,CASSQETGQSYNEQFF,TGCGCCAGCAGCCAAGAGACAGGACAGTCCTACAATGAGCAGTTCTTC